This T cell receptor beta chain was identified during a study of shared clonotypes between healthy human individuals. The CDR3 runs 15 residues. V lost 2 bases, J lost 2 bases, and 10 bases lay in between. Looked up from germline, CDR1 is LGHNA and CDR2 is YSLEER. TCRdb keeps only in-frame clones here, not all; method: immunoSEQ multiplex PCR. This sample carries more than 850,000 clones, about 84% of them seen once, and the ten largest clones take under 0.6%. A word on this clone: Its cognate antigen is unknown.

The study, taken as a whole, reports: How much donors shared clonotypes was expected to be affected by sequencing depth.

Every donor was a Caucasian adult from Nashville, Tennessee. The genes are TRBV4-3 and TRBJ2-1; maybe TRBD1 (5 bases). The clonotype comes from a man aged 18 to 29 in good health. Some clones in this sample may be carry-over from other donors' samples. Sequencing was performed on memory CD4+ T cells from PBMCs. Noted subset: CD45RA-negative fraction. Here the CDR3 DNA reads TGCGCCAGCAGCCAATTTACGACAGCCTACAATGAGCAGTTCTTC. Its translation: CASSQFTTAYNEQFF.